These 12 T cell receptor beta chains originate from one sample sequenced in a study of blood T cell repertoires in COVID-19. Clones were sequenced by immunoSEQ multiplex PCR, and TCRdb holds only the in-frame ones, with some missing. The sample contains 95,000 to 150,000 clones, 86% of which appear only once. Sequencing used peripheral blood. These receptors were taken from a man aged 35-49 years with acute or convalescent COVID-19.

This chain connects TRBV13 to TRBJ2-7; 9 bases agree with TRBD2. Germline CDR1 reads PRHDT; CDR2 reads FYEKMQ (reference sequence). V was pared by 0 bases and J by 2 bases, with 2 bases of the junction left unmatched. This CDR3 is 15 amino acids long. The CDR3 DNA reads as TGTGCCAGCAGCTTAGGAGGGACTAGCCCCTACGAGCAGTACTTC. Translated: CASSLGGTSPYEQYF.

The chain employs TRBV10-3 and TRBJ1-6; 11 bases map to TRBD1. CDR1 is ENHRY and CDR2 is SYGVKD in the germline V gene. V shed 10 bases, J shed 10 bases, and the junction held 9 bases outside the gene matches. The CDR3 is 14 amino acids. CDR3 bases: TGTGCCACCTTCTCTGGGACAGGGGGATCACCCCTCCACTTT. It specifies CATFSGTGGSPLHF.

The rearrangement uses TRBV6-2 or TRBV6-3 and TRBJ1-1; TRBD1 is a possible D gene (5 bases). Trimming shortened V by 4 bases and J by 4 bases, and 10 bases separated the two germline ends. Germline V CDR1 and CDR2: MNHEY, SVGEGT. CDR3 size: 13 residues. CDR3 region: CASSWVQGTEAFF. The CDR3 DNA sequence: TGTGCCAGCAGTTGGGTCCAGGGCACTGAAGCTTTCTTT.

V usage is TRBV5-6 and J usage is TRBJ1-4; 10 bases align to TRBD1. After removal of 5 bases from V and 8 bases from J, the junction contained 9 bases not matched to a gene. Germline lookup yields CDR1 SGHDT and CDR2 YYEEEE. The CDR3 covers 15 residues. The CDR3 loop is CASRRPGQGLEKLFF. The DNA of the CDR3 is TGTGCCAGCAGGAGACCGGGACAGGGGTTAGAAAAACTGTTTTTT.

The rearrangement joins TRBV9 to TRBJ2-2; no clear D gene. CDR3 size: 16 residues. The germline V gene has CDR1 SGDLS and CDR2 YYNGEE. V was pared by 0 bases and J by 1 base, with 10 bases between. DNA for the CDR3: TGTGCCAGCAGCGTAGCTTTAAGAGGGAACACCGGGGAGCTGTTTTTT. As protein: CASSVALRGNTGELFF.

The CDR3 here is CASSQGGLPLHF. Written as DNA, the CDR3 is TGTGCCAGCAGCCAAGGGGGCCTACCCCTCCACTTT. The V gene is TRBV3-1 (or the pseudogene TRBV3-2), the J gene TRBJ1-6, with a tentative D call TRBD1 (5 bases). The CDR3 is 12 amino acids. CDR1 is LGHDT and CDR2 is YNNKEL in the germline V gene (reference sequence). V lost 1 base and J 12 bases, leaving 7 bases between the germline ends.

This sequence joins TRBV3-1 (or the pseudogene TRBV3-2) and TRBJ1-2; 8 nucleotides line up with TRBD1. V shed 4 bases and J 8 bases; nucleotides not matched to a gene: 6. Per the germline V gene, CDR1 is LGHDT and CDR2 is YNNKEL (reference sequence). The CDR3 spans 13 residues. CDR3 sequence (DNA): TGTGCCAGCAGCCCGGGACAGGTTGTGGGCTACACCTTC. Translating it yields CASSPGQVVGYTF.

This chain uses TRBV2 with TRBJ2-3; D not resolved. CDR1 and CDR2 from the germline V gene are SNHLY and FYNNEI. V lost 3 bases and J 3 bases, leaving 13 bases between the germline ends. The CDR3 covers 15 residues. CDR3 loop: CASSDRGDGTDTQYF. In nucleotides, the CDR3 is TGTGCCAGCAGTGATCGAGGTGATGGGACAGATACGCAGTATTTT.

CDR3 amino acids: CASRKDRDLYGYTF. In DNA form, the CDR3 reads TGTGCCAGCAGAAAGGACAGGGATCTATATGGCTACACCTTC. The chain joins TRBV5-4 to TRBJ1-2; 8 nucleotides agree with TRBD1. V shed 5 bases and J 5 bases; nucleotides not matched to a gene: 8. The CDR3 runs 14 residues. Germline CDR1 SGHNT, CDR2 YYREEE (reference sequence).

This clone was counted a single time. The chain is built from TRBV19 and TRBJ2-5, with TRBD2 matching 9 bases. V shed 8 bases and J 5 bases; nucleotides not matched to a gene: 3. The CDR3 extends over 12 amino acids. Per germline, CDR1 LNHDA and CDR2 SQIVND (reference sequence). This CDR3 is CASGLATETQYF. The CDR3 DNA reads TGTGCCAGTGGACTAGCGACGGAGACCCAGTACTTC. Based on the CDR3 plus reference TRBV19 and TRBJ2-5, the full variable domain is DGGITQSPKYLFRKEGQNVTLSCEQNLNHDAMYWYRQDPGQGLRLIYYSQIVNDFQKGDIAEGYSVSREKKESFPLTVTSAQKNPTAFYLCASGLATETQYFGPGTRLLVL.

V gene TRBV30 combines with J gene TRBJ2-5, with 10 bases lining up with TRBD1. Germline values: CDR1 GTSNPN, CDR2 SVGIG (reference sequence). Trimming at V came to 4 bases and at J to 7 bases, leaving 9 bases not matched to a gene. This CDR3 region has 14 residues. The DNA for the CDR3 is TGTGCCTGGATCCCTGGACAGGGGGGAGGGACCCAGTACTTC. It translates to CAWIPGQGGGTQYF.

The chain links TRBV6-5 to TRBJ1-1; 9 bases are a match to TRBD1. This CDR3 is 14 amino acids long. After removal of 6 bases from V and 4 bases from J, the junction contained 6 bases not matched to a gene. CDR1 is MNHEY and CDR2 is SVGAGI in the germline V gene. The CDR3 region has the DNA TGTGCCAGCAGAAACAGGGGGCAAGGCACTGAAGCTTTCTTT. Translation: CASRNRGQGTEAFF.